The rows below give T cell receptor beta chains drawn from one sample of a study of blood T cell repertoires in COVID-19. Using immunoSEQ multiplex PCR, the repertoire was profiled, and TCRdb retains in-frame clones only, with some absent. This sample yields fewer than 700,000 clones, of which 70% to 90% are seen a single time; about 8.2% belongs to the top ten. Sequenced material: peripheral blood. Receptors were obtained from a woman between 45 and 60 years old with COVID-19, enrolled during active disease. Both conserved end residues are part of each CDR3. A D gene is named only where the DNA matches it firmly. The listing skips clone size in some rows; elsewhere it reads once, few, many or a size class.

J: TRBJ1-1; size: many; V: TRBV6-6; D: NA; CDR3: CATRRETYTEAFF; DNA: TGTGCCACCAGACGGGAGACCTACACTGAAGCTTTCTTT
J: TRBJ1-2; size: once; V: TRBV5-4; D: TRBD1; CDR3: CASSSSRGRTPNYGYTF; DNA: TGTGCCAGCAGCTCCTCCAGGGGGCGAACGCCCAACTATGGCTACACCTTC
J: TRBJ2-2; size: NA; V: TRBV3-1/TRBV3-2; D: NA; CDR3: CASSQESPDYTGELFF; DNA: TGTGCCAGCAGCCAAGAATCACCGGACTACACCGGGGAGCTGTTTTTT
J: TRBJ2-7; size: NA; V: TRBV13; D: NA; CDR3: CASSLDRVNVRGQYF; DNA: TGTGCCAGCAGCTTAGACAGGGTTAATGTACGAGGGCAGTACTTC
J: TRBJ1-5; size: NA; V: TRBV30; D: NA; CDR3: CAWSVLLGQPQHF; DNA: TGTGCCTGGAGTGTCCTGCTCGGTCAACCCCAGCATTTT
J: TRBJ1-2; size: NA; V: TRBV27; D: TRBD1; CDR3: CASSFVRDRVRGYTF; DNA: TGTGCCAGCAGTTTTGTCCGGGACAGGGTTAGAGGCTACACCTTC
J: TRBJ2-3; size: NA; V: TRBV21-1; D: NA; CDR3: CASSPGTSETDTQYF; DNA: TGTGCCAGCAGCCCGGGGACTAGCGAAACAGATACGCAGTATTTT
J: TRBJ1-2; size: few; V: TRBV3-1/TRBV3-2; D: TRBD1; CDR3: CASSSGTGQGGYTF; DNA: TGTGCCAGCAGCTCCGGGACAGGCCAAGGGGGCTACACCTTC
J: TRBJ2-7; size: NA; V: TRBV5-1; D: TRBD1; CDR3: CASSSGQAQYEQYF; DNA: TGCGCCAGCAGCTCCGGACAGGCTCAGTACGAGCAGTACTTC
J: TRBJ2-7; size: NA; V: TRBV3-1/TRBV3-2; D: NA; CDR3: CASSQGAAFGEQYF; DNA: TGTGCCAGCAGCCAAGGTGCGGCCTTCGGCGAGCAGTACTTC
J: TRBJ1-1; size: few; V: TRBV5-8; D: NA; CDR3: CASRLTVTEAFF; DNA: TGTGCCAGCAGACTGACAGTCACTGAAGCTTTCTTT
J: TRBJ1-2; size: NA; V: TRBV11-2; D: NA; CDR3: CASSSRLGGHGYTF; DNA: TGTGCCAGCAGCTCCCGCTTGGGAGGGCATGGCTACACCTTC
J: TRBJ1-2; size: NA; V: TRBV2; D: NA; CDR3: CASSEGGNYGYTF; DNA: TGTGCCAGCAGTGAAGGGGGCAATTATGGCTACACCTTC
J: TRBJ2-1; size: once; V: TRBV5-1; D: TRBD2; CDR3: CASSLPGTSGGPRINEQFF; DNA: TGCGCCAGCAGCTTGCCCGGGACTAGCGGGGGTCCCCGGATAAATGAGCAGTTCTTC
J: TRBJ2-6; size: NA; V: TRBV2; D: NA; CDR3: CASTFTGANVLTF; DNA: TGTGCCAGCACCTTTACTGGGGCCAACGTCCTGACTTTC
J: TRBJ2-1; size: NA; V: TRBV18; D: TRBD2; CDR3: CASSQTSGGENEQFF; DNA: TGTGCCAGCTCACAGACTAGCGGGGGAGAGAATGAGCAGTTCTTC
J: TRBJ1-1; size: few; V: TRBV12-5; D: NA; CDR3: CASGHTGLGNTEAFF; DNA: TGTGCTAGTGGCCATACAGGGTTGGGGAACACTGAAGCTTTCTTT
J: TRBJ2-5; size: NA; V: TRBV6-1; D: NA; CDR3: CASSNTGKQETQYF; DNA: TGTGCCAGCAGTAACACCGGGAAACAAGAGACCCAGTACTTC
J: TRBJ1-1; size: NA; V: TRBV6-2/TRBV6-3; D: NA; CDR3: CASSYSVAAGNTEAFF; DNA: TGTGCCAGCAGTTACTCGGTGGCGGCGGGGAACACTGAAGCTTTCTTT
J: TRBJ2-7; size: NA; V: TRBV2; D: NA; CDR3: CASSEGGRGPHEQYF; DNA: TGTGCCAGCAGTGAAGGGGGCAGGGGACCCCACGAGCAGTACTTC
J: TRBJ1-1; size: NA; V: TRBV30; D: NA; CDR3: CAWIRGYTEAFF; DNA: TGTGCCTGGATCCGGGGGTACACTGAAGCTTTCTTT
J: TRBJ1-1; size: NA; V: TRBV5-1; D: NA; CDR3: CASSLAGDTEAFF; DNA: TGCGCCAGCAGCTTAGCAGGGGACACTGAAGCTTTCTTT
J: TRBJ1-1; size: few; V: TRBV6-1; D: NA; CDR3: CASSELPGRAEAFF; DNA: TGTGCCAGCAGTGAACTTCCCGGGAGGGCTGAAGCTTTCTTT
J: TRBJ1-1; size: NA; V: TRBV11-2; D: NA; CDR3: CASSQGRNTEAFF; DNA: TGTGCCAGCTCCCAGGGGCGAAACACTGAAGCTTTCTTT